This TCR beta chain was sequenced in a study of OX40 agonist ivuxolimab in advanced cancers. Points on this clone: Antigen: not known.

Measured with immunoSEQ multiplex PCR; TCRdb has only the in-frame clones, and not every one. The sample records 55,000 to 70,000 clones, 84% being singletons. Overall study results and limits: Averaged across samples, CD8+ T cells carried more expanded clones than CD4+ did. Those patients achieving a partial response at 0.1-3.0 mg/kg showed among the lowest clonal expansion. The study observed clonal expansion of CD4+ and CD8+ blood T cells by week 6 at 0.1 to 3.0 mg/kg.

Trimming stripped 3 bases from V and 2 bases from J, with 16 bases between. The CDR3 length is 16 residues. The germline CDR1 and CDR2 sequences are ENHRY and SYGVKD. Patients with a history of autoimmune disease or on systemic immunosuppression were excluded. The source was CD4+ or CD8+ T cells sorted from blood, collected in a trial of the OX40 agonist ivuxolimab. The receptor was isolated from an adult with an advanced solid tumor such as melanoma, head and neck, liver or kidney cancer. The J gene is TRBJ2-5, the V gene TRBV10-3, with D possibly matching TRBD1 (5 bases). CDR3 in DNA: TGTGCCATCAGTGATGTGTCAGGGCCATATCAAGAGACCCAGTACTTC. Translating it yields CAISDVSGPYQETQYF.